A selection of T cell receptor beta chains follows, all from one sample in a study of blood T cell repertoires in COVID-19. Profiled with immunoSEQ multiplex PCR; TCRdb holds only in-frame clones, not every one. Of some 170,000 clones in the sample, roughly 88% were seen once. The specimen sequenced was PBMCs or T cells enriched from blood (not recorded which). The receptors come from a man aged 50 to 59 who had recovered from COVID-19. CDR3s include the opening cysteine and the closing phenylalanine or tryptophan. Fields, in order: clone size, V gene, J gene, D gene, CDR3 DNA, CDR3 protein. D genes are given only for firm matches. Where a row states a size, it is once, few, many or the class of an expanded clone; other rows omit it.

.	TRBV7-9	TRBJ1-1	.	TGTGCCAGCAGCTTATTGTGGCAGAACACTGAAGCTTTCTTT	CASSLLWQNTEAFF
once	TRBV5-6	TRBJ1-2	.	TGTGCCAGCAGCTTCGCCCCCCGAGATGGCTACACCTTC	CASSFAPRDGYTF
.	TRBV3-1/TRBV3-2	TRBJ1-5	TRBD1	TGTGCCAGCAGCCAAGGTCAGGGGGACAATCAGCCCCAGCATTTT	CASSQGQGDNQPQHF
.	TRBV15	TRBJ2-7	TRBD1	TGTGCCACCAGCAGACCACCGGGACAGGGCTACGAGCAGTACTTC	CATSRPPGQGYEQYF
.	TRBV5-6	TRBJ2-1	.	TGTGCCAGCAGCCAAGACGGGACACCTAATAATGAGCAGTTCTTC	CASSQDGTPNNEQFF
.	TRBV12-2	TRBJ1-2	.	TGTGCAAGTCGCTTAGATCGGCCAGGGGGCGGTTTCACCTTC	CASRLDRPGGGFTF
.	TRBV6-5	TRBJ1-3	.	TGTGCCAGCGGGGAAAGGGGCGATGGAAACACCATATATTTT	CASGERGDGNTIYF
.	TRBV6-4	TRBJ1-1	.	TGTGCCAGCAGAAGATCGACAGGTCCCGAGAGTTTTGAAGCTTTCTTT	CASRRSTGPESFEAFF
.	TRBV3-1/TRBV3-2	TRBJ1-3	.	TGTGCCAGCAGCGGTGAAGCGGTGGCTAGAAACACCATATATTTT	CASSGEAVARNTIYF
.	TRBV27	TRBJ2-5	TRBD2	TGTGCCAGCAGTTTTTGGGGACTAGCGGGGCAAGAGACCCAGTACTTC	CASSFWGLAGQETQYF
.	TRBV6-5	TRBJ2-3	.	TGTGCCAGCAGTCCCCAGGGTCGGGCCTCGGATACGCAGTATTTT	CASSPQGRASDTQYF
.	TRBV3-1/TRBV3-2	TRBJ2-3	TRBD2	TGTGCCAGCAGCTGGACTAGGAGCGTCGATACGCAGTATTTT	CASSWTRSVDTQYF
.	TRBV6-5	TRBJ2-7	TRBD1	TGTGCCAGCAGTTACGAAACGACAGGGTTGAGGGAGCAGTACTTC	CASSYETTGLREQYF
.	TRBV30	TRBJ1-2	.	TGTGCCTGGAGTTTGGGGAGGCATGGCTACACCTTC	CAWSLGRHGYTF
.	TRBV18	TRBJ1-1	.	TGTGCCAGCTCACCCGGATTGGAGGGTAACACTGAAGCTTTCTTT	CASSPGLEGNTEAFF
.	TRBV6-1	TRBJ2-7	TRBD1	TGTGCCAGCAGTGACCGGGACAGGACTACTTACGAGCAGTACTTC	CASSDRDRTTYEQYF
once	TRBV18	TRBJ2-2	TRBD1	TGTGCCAGCTCACCGTTGACAGGGACGAACACCGGGGAGCTGTTTTTT	CASSPLTGTNTGELFF
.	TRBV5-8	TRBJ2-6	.	TGTGCCACCCAACAAGTCTCTGGGGCCAACGTCCTGACTTTC	CATQQVSGANVLTF
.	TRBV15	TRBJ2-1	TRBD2	TGTGCCACCAGCAGAGATGATTCTAGCGGGGGCTTGGGGGAGCAGTTCTTC	CATSRDDSSGGLGEQFF
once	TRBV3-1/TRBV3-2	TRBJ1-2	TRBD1	TGTGCCAGTACACCACAGGGGGCGGGTGGCTACATCTTC	CASTPQGAGGYIF
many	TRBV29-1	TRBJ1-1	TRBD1	TGCAGCATCCTTGGGACAGGATTGAACACTGAAGCTTTCTTT	CSILGTGLNTEAFF